This T cell receptor (beta chain) was found in a study of blood T cell repertoires in COVID-19. Overall study: Samples came from the United States, Italy and Spain, spanning acute and convalescent COVID-19. PBMCs, B-cell-depleted T cells, or T cells provided the cDNA or gDNA that made up the material.

TCRdb's table, derived via immunoSEQ multiplex PCR, lists solely in-frame clones and lacks some. The data contain about 140,000 clones, roughly 79% of them singletons. The receptor was derived from a woman between 55 and 75 years old with acute or convalescent COVID-19. Sequenced input: peripheral blood.

This CDR3 reads CASRATGDNQPQHF. DNA for the CDR3: TGTGCCAGCAGGGCGACAGGGGACAATCAGCCCCAGCATTTT. V is TRBV6-5 and J is TRBJ1-5; 8 positions match TRBD1. Germline V lookup: CDR1 MNHEY, CDR2 SVGAGI. The ends lost 6 bases at V and 3 bases at J; junction bases unmatched: 4. The CDR3 consists of 14 residues.